The 18 T cell receptor beta chains listed next were all sequenced from one sample in a study of T cell repertoires in cytomegalovirus infection. MiXCR was run by TCRdb on the reads, yielding one entry per CDR3 protein. The sample holds about 330,000 distinct CDR3 sequences, around 9.5% seen once. The material sequenced was PBMCs. These receptors originate from a human donor in good health (CMV status not recorded). Some clones in this sample may be carry-over from other donors' samples.

The chain links TRBV9 to TRBJ1-1; 7 bases agree with TRBD1. The CDR3 contains 13 residues. Unmatched junction bases numbered 5, after V lost 5 bases and J lost 4 bases. CDR1 and CDR2 from the germline V gene are SGDLS and YYNGEE. CDR3 residues: CASSATGFTEAFF. Written as DNA, the CDR3 is TGTGCCAGCAGTGCGACAGGGTTCACTGAAGCTTTCTTT.

Ten or more counts support this clonotype. The chain is built from TRBV7-2 and TRBJ2-6; possible D gene TRBD1, 6 bases. Trimming removed 0 bases from V and 2 bases from J, with 14 bases in between. Germline V gene sequence: CDR1 SGHTA, CDR2 FQGNSA. CDR3 length: 18 residues. In DNA form, the CDR3 reads TGTGCCAGCAGCTTAGCGCAGGGGTGGGGCGCTGGGGCCAACGTCCTGACTTTC. Translating gives CASSLAQGWGAGANVLTF. The whole variable domain, filled in from reference TRBV7-2 and TRBJ2-6, reads GAGVSQSPSNKVTEKGKDVELRCDPISGHTALYWYRQSLGQGLEFLIYFQGNSAPDKSGLPSDRFSAERTGGSVSTLTIQRTQQEDSAVYLCASSLAQGWGAGANVLTFGAGSRLTVL.

This clonotype was picked up many times. The V call is TRBV7-2, the J call TRBJ2-7; 10 bases line up with TRBD2. Germline V CDR1 and CDR2: SGHTA, FQGNSA. Unmatched junction bases numbered 12, after V lost 0 bases and J lost 7 bases. The CDR3 sequence is 17 residues long. In nucleotides, the CDR3 is TGTGCCAGCAGCTTAGCGCGGTGGAGCGGGGGGGCTCAGGAGCAGTACTTC. Encoded protein: CASSLARWSGGAQEQYF.

This chain uses TRBV29-1 with TRBJ1-3; the D is unclear. Trimming pared 3 bases from V and 0 bases from J, leaving 6 bases between. Per the germline V gene, CDR1 is SQVTM and CDR2 is ANQGSEA. This CDR3 region has 13 residues. The CDR3 DNA follows: TGCAGCGTTGAGAGGCGCTCTGGAAACACCATATATTTT. This codes for CSVERRSGNTIYF.

This clonotype was observed at least ten times. DNA for the CDR3: TGTGCCAGCAGCATAACGGGGCTAGCTTACGTTCAGGACGAGCAGTACTTC. This translates into CASSITGLAYVQDEQYF. V and J are TRBV7-8 and TRBJ2-7, with D tentatively TRBD1 or TRBD2 (5 bases each). The V gene's germline CDR1 is SGHVS and CDR2 FQNEAQ. CDR3 length: 17 residues. V was pared by 5 bases and J by 5 bases, with 25 bases between.

This clonotype was recorded many times. This chain joins TRBV7-2 and TRBJ2-3; D uncertain. Germline assignment: CDR1 SGHTA and CDR2 FQGNSA. V dropped 1 base and J dropped 9 bases, with 8 bases sitting between them. The CDR3 is 12 residues long. CDR3 DNA: TGTGCCAGCAGCTTAGTGATAGGGACGCAGTATTTT. As protein: CASSLVIGTQYF. Together with reference TRBV7-2 and TRBJ2-3, the CDR3 gives the full variable domain: GAGVSQSPSNKVTEKGKDVELRCDPISGHTALYWYRQSLGQGLEFLIYFQGNSAPDKSGLPSDRFSAERTGGSVSTLTIQRTQQEDSAVYLCASSLVIGTQYFGPGTRLTVL.

This clonotype was seen many times. CDR3 in amino acids: CATSGPSAGVSTDTQYF. The CDR3 DNA reads TGTGCCACCAGCGGACCCTCGGCGGGGGTGAGCACAGATACGCAGTATTTT. This chain connects TRBV15 to TRBJ2-3; TRBD2 aligns across 7 bases. Germline-derived CDR1 and CDR2 are LNHNV and YYDKDF (reference sequence). There are 17 residues in the CDR3. The J segment lost 0 bases and the V segment lost 5 bases, leaving 11 bases of the junction unmatched.

This clonotype has a count of ten or more. The rearrangement joins TRBV7-9 to TRBJ2-7, with D maybe TRBD2 (8 bases). The germline gives CDR1 SEHNR, CDR2 FQNEAQ (reference sequence). The CDR3 is 15 residues long. V was shortened by 4 bases and J by 1 base, with 14 bases between the two germline ends. CDR3 loop: CASSSGGGQSYEQYF. The CDR3 coding sequence is TGTGCCAGCAGCTCCGGGGGGGGACAGTCCTACGAGCAGTACTTC.

This clonotype was found a few times. The chain links TRBV29-1 to TRBJ1-1; D gene ambiguous. Germline V CDR1 and CDR2: SQVTM, ANQGSEA. V was clipped by 2 bases and J by 4 bases, with 5 bases between them. CDR3 length: 11 amino acids. The CDR3 protein is CSVELVTEAFF. For the CDR3, the DNA is TGCAGCGTTGAATTGGTCACTGAAGCTTTCTTT.

This chain links TRBV6-8 with TRBJ1-5, with 7 bases lining up with TRBD1. Per germline, CDR1 MNHGY and CDR2 SAAAGT. CDR3 length: 14 residues. With 6 bases clipped from V and 0 bases from J, the junction kept 2 bases outside the gene matches. CDR3 region: CASRSGGSNQPQHF. CDR3 in DNA: TGTGCCAGCAGGTCAGGGGGTAGCAATCAGCCCCAGCATTTT.

This clonotype was seen repeatedly, ten times or more. V usage is TRBV7-2 and J usage is TRBJ2-3; 7 nucleotides align to TRBD1. The V and J ends lost 5 bases and 10 bases, in that order; junction bases with no gene match: 12. This CDR3 spans 14 amino acids. The germline CDR1 and CDR2 sequences are SGHTA and FQGNSA. The CDR3 spells CASSLRQGVRAQYF. CDR3 DNA sequence: TGTGCCAGCAGCCTGCGACAGGGAGTTCGAGCGCAGTATTTT. Full variable domain (missing parts from reference TRBV7-2 and TRBJ2-3): GAGVSQSPSNKVTEKGKDVELRCDPISGHTALYWYRQSLGQGLEFLIYFQGNSAPDKSGLPSDRFSAERTGGSVSTLTIQRTQQEDSAVYLCASSLRQGVRAQYFGPGTRLTVL.

This clonotype showed up many times. V and J are TRBV7-2 and TRBJ2-1, with a tentative D call TRBD2 (5 bases). The CDR3 is made up of 18 amino acids. V shed 0 bases and J shed 7 bases, with 22 bases lying between them. From germline, CDR1 is SGHTA and CDR2 FQGNSA. The chain's CDR3 is CASSLAGRWEQGSNEQFF. CDR3 sequence (DNA): TGTGCCAGCAGCTTAGCGGGTCGATGGGAGCAAGGTTCAAATGAGCAGTTCTTC.

The chain recombines TRBV15 with TRBJ2-2, with 9 bases identical to TRBD2. V shed 3 bases and J 4 bases; nucleotides not matched to a gene: 3. The CDR3 sequence is 15 residues long. The germline gives CDR1 LNHNV, CDR2 YYDKDF (reference sequence). DNA of the CDR3: TGTGCCACCAGCAGGACTAGCGGAGGCACCGGGGAGCTGTTTTTT. Translated, it gives CATSRTSGGTGELFF.

This rearrangement joins TRBV7-8 to TRBJ1-4; D is possibly TRBD1 (5 bases). The germline V gene has CDR1 SGHVS and CDR2 FQNEAQ. The CDR3 covers 14 residues. V shed 4 bases and J shed 11 bases, with 17 bases lying between them. The CDR3 coding sequence is TGTGCCAGCAGCTCGAGCATGGGGGAGGGCAAACTGTTTTTT. This sequence encodes CASSSSMGEGKLFF. The full variable domain, completed using reference TRBV7-8 and TRBJ1-4, is GAGVSQSPRYKVAKRGQDVALRCDPISGHVSLFWYQQALGQGPEFLTYFQNEAQLDKSGLPSDRFFAERPEGSVSTLKIQRTQQEDSAVYLCASSSSMGEGKLFFGSGTQLSVL.

This clonotype was detected ten times or more. The CDR3 DNA is TGTGCCAGCAGCTTAGGGGGAGATCAGCCCCAGCATTTT. Its translation: CASSLGGDQPQHF. The V gene is TRBV7-8, the J gene TRBJ1-5; D is undetermined. Germline V gives CDR1 SGHVS, CDR2 FQNEAQ. This CDR3 has 13 residues. V lost 1 base to trimming and J lost 5 bases, with 6 bases between them.

This clonotype was found many times. V and J are TRBV7-2 and TRBJ2-1, with TRBD1 identical over 8 bases. V gave up 5 bases and J gave up 1 base; unmatched junction bases: 7. Germline lookup yields CDR1 SGHTA and CDR2 FQGNSA. The CDR3 is 16 amino acids. CDR3 bases: TGTGCCAGCAGCCCTCTTGGACAGGGTTCCTACAATGAGCAGTTCTTC. Its protein product is CASSPLGQGSYNEQFF.

V and J are TRBV19 and TRBJ1-5; 7 bases are shared with TRBD1. The CDR3 loop spans 14 amino acids. The germline V gene encodes CDR1 LNHDA and CDR2 SQIVND (reference sequence). Losses at the gene ends were 4 bases for V and 5 bases for J; bases not matched to a gene: 5. For the CDR3, the DNA is TGTGCCAGTAGTAAATTCGACAGGGATCAGCCCCAGCATTTT. Encoded protein: CASSKFDRDQPQHF.

This clonotype was found many times. This chain uses TRBV3-1 with TRBJ2-1, with 8 bases identical to TRBD1. The CDR3 has 18 residues. V gave up 1 base and J gave up 8 bases; unmatched junction bases: 16. Germline lookup yields CDR1 LGHDT and CDR2 YNNKEL (reference sequence). The chain's CDR3 is CASSQVGWGAGGGHEQFF. DNA for the CDR3: TGTGCCAGCAGCCAAGTTGGGTGGGGAGCAGGGGGCGGCCATGAGCAGTTCTTC.